The source of this T cell receptor (beta chain) is a study of PD-1 blockade in mismatch repair-deficient tumors. TCRs were sequenced from three patients responding to pembrolizumab. Overall study findings and caveats: Tumor-resident clones, often absent from pretreatment blood, expanded after pembrolizumab and then contracted.

Remarks on this clone: No antigen is known for it.

The CDR3 has 13 amino acids. V was clipped by 2 bases and J by 5 bases, with 9 bases between them. Per the germline V gene, CDR1 is SGHTA and CDR2 is FQGTGA. The protocol was immunoSEQ multiplex PCR, while the TCRdb copy is restricted to in-frame clones and leaves out a portion. The sample lists tens of thousands of clones, roughly 80% occurring once. This TCR came from an adult with mismatch repair-deficient cancer. Sample: peripheral blood, taken 4 weeks after starting pembrolizumab. V is TRBV7-3 and J is TRBJ2-5; TRBD2 is a possible D gene (6 bases). The CDR3 DNA reads TGTGCCAGCAGCTTATATGGGACTGAGACCCAGTACTTC. Translated, it gives CASSLYGTETQYF.